These T cell receptor beta chains were read from a single sample in a study of blood T cell repertoires in COVID-19. The assay was immunoSEQ multiplex PCR, and TCRdb's table has in-frame clones only and misses some. The repertoire includes 150,000 to 200,000 clones, around 80% of them detected once, and 13% to 15% sits in the top ten. The sample was PBMCs or T cells enriched from blood (not recorded which). Source of these receptors: a man between 45 and 60 years old who had recovered from COVID-19. Both conserved end residues are part of each CDR3. The D gene is left open where the match is weak. The size field is filled for only some rows; it gives once, few, many or a size class.

-	-	TRBV30	14	TRBJ2-7	TGTGCCTGGAGTGCACCCGGGGGATTATACGAGCAGTACTTC	CAWSAPGGLYEQYF
-	-	TRBV3-1/TRBV3-2	13	TRBJ2-2	TGTGCCAGCAGCCAAGTGGCGACTGGGGAGCTGTTTTTT	CASSQVATGELFF
TRBD2	-	TRBV7-6	16	TRBJ2-1	TGTGCCAGCAGTATCCTTAGCGGGGGGGCGGAAAATGAGCAGTTCTTC	CASSILSGGAENEQFF
-	-	TRBV30	14	TRBJ1-6	TGTGCCTGGAGGTCACGGGGTCGGAATTCACCCCTCCACTTT	CAWRSRGRNSPLHF
-	once	TRBV5-1	16	TRBJ2-7	TGCGCCAGCAGCGGCACTGGGGCGGGGAGATCCTACGAGCAGTACTTC	CASSGTGAGRSYEQYF
-	-	TRBV2	15	TRBJ1-5	TGTGCCAGCCGTCCTGACGGGGGGGCTTATCAGCCCCAGCATTTT	CASRPDGGAYQPQHF
TRBD1	few	TRBV5-8	15	TRBJ1-5	TGTGCCAGCAGCCCAGGGACAGGGAAGGATCAGCCCCAGCATTTT	CASSPGTGKDQPQHF
-	-	TRBV12-5	14	TRBJ1-5	TGTGCTAGTGGTCAGGACAGATTGAATCAGCCCCAGCATTTT	CASGQDRLNQPQHF
TRBD1	-	TRBV11-2	15	TRBJ2-1	TGTGCCAGCAGCGTTGGACAGGTCCTCTACAATGAGCAGTTCTTC	CASSVGQVLYNEQFF
-	-	TRBV5-6	15	TRBJ1-2	TGTGCCAGCAGCTTGGCCAGGCAAGTACTTTATGGCTACACCTTC	CASSLARQVLYGYTF
TRBD2	-	TRBV7-3	15	TRBJ2-3	TGTGCCAGCAGCTACACTAGCGGGGGAGCAGATACGCAGTATTTT	CASSYTSGGADTQYF
TRBD1	once	TRBV4-1	12	TRBJ1-2	TGCGCCAGCACCCTGGACAGGGGTGGCTACACCTTC	CASTLDRGGYTF
-	-	TRBV10-1	15	TRBJ1-1	TGCGCCAGCAGTGAGTCTAGAGGTTCGAACACTGAAGCTTTCTTT	CASSESRGSNTEAFF
-	-	TRBV25-1	14	TRBJ1-3	TGTGCCAGTTCTCTTGGGGCCTCTGGAAACACCATATATTTT	CASSLGASGNTIYF
TRBD2	-	TRBV4-1	15	TRBJ2-1	TGCGCCAGCAGCGTAAGACCGGGACTACTGGATGAGCAGTTCTTC	CASSVRPGLLDEQFF